The sequence of this T cell receptor beta chain was determined in a study of read filtering for tumor transcriptome and immune sequencing (dated by TCRdb to 2020 to 2022). At the level of the whole study: The cohort had around 16 male and more than 12 female patients with a mean age of around 66 years, ranging from roughly 45 to 85. TCR repertoires obtained by targeted immune repertoire sequencing and by bulk whole-transcriptome sequencing performed on the same bone marrow samples were compared. One main goal was a read-filtering strategy for immune repertoire data, in particular deciding whether clonotypes backed by only one read should be removed. Per sample, about 4.05 to 10.27 million TCR-region mapped reads were obtained with IR-seq, compared with only about 80 to 1,400 with RNA-seq. After DNase treatment, whole-transcriptome libraries were prepared using the TruSeq RNA Access Library Prep Kit. By revised international staging, eight or nine patients were R-ISS I, about 17 were R-ISS II and 7 were R-ISS III.

Bone marrow was sampled from every patient at the time of active disease. Isolation of bone marrow mononuclear cells was performed by Ficoll-Hypaque density gradient centrifugation. Myeloma plasma cells were removed and CD138-negative cells were obtained by negative selection following labeling with CD138 magnetic microbeads on a MACS separator. Flow cytometry on an Attune NxT with CD138 antibodies was used to check the purity of the isolated cells. TRIzol reagent was used to extract total RNA, which was then quantified with a NanoDrop spectrophotometer. For each patient, paired RNA-seq and IR-seq were run on the CD138-negative bone marrow sample from that patient. TCR libraries were built from roughly 400 ng RNA with the Immunoverse kit, using molecular barcoded adaptors covering alpha/delta and beta/gamma chains. TCR library preparation used the same RNA that went into transcriptome sequencing. An Illumina HiSeq 4000 with 2 x 150 cycles was used to sequence the TCR libraries. In the source study's methods: MiXCR aligned TCR reads to human V, D, J and C references and assembled the aligned reads into CDR3 clonotypes, with quality filtering and error correction included. The tcR package in R was used to analyze clonotype counts and gene usage diversity. For inspection of raw mapping reads, RNA-seq reads were mapped by STAR aligner version 2.5.3a onto GRCh37 of the human genome. To test how sequencing depth affected the clonotypes detected, IR-seq fastq files were randomly downsampled with Seqtk 1.3. TCRdb reprocessed the public reads (quality trimming at Q25 with fastp, clone calling with MiXCR) and kept in-frame beta chains. Every distinct CDR3 protein forms one entry, paired with its most common genes and DNA. For this entry, the V and J calls and clone size follow TCRdb and not the study's own pipeline. The sample has 100,000 to 150,000 distinct CDR3 sequences on record, about 13% of them singletons. The top ten clones comprise just under 8.5% of the sample.

Paper-wide results and their limitations: IR-seq captured clonotypes at much higher depth and more reliably than RNA-seq, and smaller IR-seq throughput sufficed to identify most shared clonotypes. The sorted CD138-negative fraction was composed of a mixed bone marrow immune population rather than of purified T cells. Single-read clonotypes made up around 82% of clonotypes but roughly 3.2% of total reads in IR-seq, and approximately 73% of clonotypes and 44.6% of reads in RNA-seq. The correlation between IR-seq and RNA-seq shared clonotype proportions was increased by removal of single-read clonotypes.

In this sample, this clonotype turned up many times. There is no known antigen for this receptor. Base-call qualities are not available, and no considerably larger clone is one nucleotide away. Counted from cysteine to phenylalanine, this CDR3 has 13 amino acids. Only the CDR3 DNA is retained, 39 bases long and in frame from the first base. The germline V gene encodes CDR1 DFQATT and CDR2 SNEGSKA (reference sequence). The clonotype was recovered from a donor at least 40 years old with multiple myeloma. Sequences were obtained from a population of CD138-negative cells sorted from bone marrow. Taken with the paper, the label for cell subset or site translates to: bone marrow mononuclear cells depleted of CD138+ plasma/myeloma cells by negative magnetic selection. This receptor chain uses TRBV20-1 and TRBJ2-3, and TRBD2 matches 8 of the central bases. CDR3 region: CGLQRERTDTQYF. The bases read TGCGGATTACAGCGGGAGCGCACAGATACGCAGTATTTT.